What follows describes a single T cell receptor (beta chain). 13 Jbeta primers and 60 Vbeta primers were used for the PCR. Sequencing was performed with immunoSEQ multiplex PCR; in TCRdb, only in-frame clones are kept and a portion is missing. The sample lists about 120,000 clones; about four fifths were seen once. This specimen belongs to a study of cytomegalovirus exposure and HLA in healthy donors. Germline trimming cut 5 bases from V and 0 bases from J; bases unmatched to any gene: 1. CDR3 length: 14 amino acids. The germline gives CDR1 MNHEY, CDR2 SMNVEV (reference sequence). Material: PBMCs. The chain uses TRBV27 and TRBJ2-1; TRBD2 agrees at 7 bases. The clonotype was recovered from a female donor in good health and CMV-seropositive. The CDR3 bases are TGTGCCAGCAGTGGGGGGGTCTCCTACAATGAGCAGTTCTTC. Translating gives CASSGGVSYNEQFF.